The 24 T cell receptor beta chains reported below all come from one sample, sequenced in a study of tumour-infiltrating T cells in Burkitt lymphoma. This table comes from immunoSEQ multiplex PCR, and its TCRdb copy is limited to in-frame clones, with some not included. The profile shows about 1,600 clones, about two fifths of them singletons. Source material: tumor tissue. These receptor sequences come from a human donor with Burkitt lymphoma.

This rearrangement joins TRBV7-6 to TRBJ1-5; 7 bases agree with TRBD1. This CDR3 has 13 amino acids. The germline gives CDR1 SGHVS, CDR2 FNYEAQ. With 5 bases clipped from V and 5 bases from J, the junction kept 3 bases outside the gene matches. CDR3 loop: CASSPDRDQPQHF. The CDR3 DNA reads TGTGCCAGCAGCCCCGACAGGGATCAGCCCCAGCATTTT. Drawing the rest from reference TRBV7-6 and TRBJ1-5, the complete variable domain is GAGVSQSPRYKVTKRGQDVALRCDPISGHVSLYWYRQALGQGPEFLTYFNYEAQQDKSGLPNDRFSAERPEGSISTLTIQRTEQRDSAMYRCASSPDRDQPQHFGDGTRLSIL.

The J gene is TRBJ1-4, the V gene TRBV5-5; TRBD1 agrees at 9 bases. Germline values: CDR1 SGHKS, CDR2 YYEKEE (reference sequence). The CDR3 runs to 14 residues. J gave up 7 bases and V 2 bases, and 3 bases lay outside the gene matches. The CDR3 sequence is CASSFGQGSEKLFF. In DNA, the CDR3 is TGTGCCAGCAGCTTCGGACAGGGGAGTGAAAAACTGTTTTTT.

This chain links TRBV19 with TRBJ1-3; D is ambiguous. Trimming left V 7 bases short and J 5 bases short, with 18 bases between. Germline assignment: CDR1 LNHDA and CDR2 SQIVND (reference sequence). The CDR3 is 15 amino acids. The CDR3 sequence is CASTDGILERNTIYF. For the CDR3, the DNA is TGTGCCAGTACCGACGGGATTTTGGAGAGAAACACCATATATTTT.

The rearrangement links TRBV4-3 to TRBJ1-1; D gene unclear. The CDR3 length is 15 residues. Between the trimmed V and J ends, which lost 7 bases and 1 base, there was a span of 16 bases. CDR1 LGHNA and CDR2 YSLEER come from the germline V gene. The DNA of the CDR3 is TGCGCCAGCACCCCGACTGAGACACCGAACACTGAAGCTTTCTTT. Protein: CASTPTETPNTEAFF.

This clone was observed a handful of times. The chain recombines TRBV29-1 with TRBJ2-5, with 7 bases fitting TRBD2. Germline V gives CDR1 SQVTM, CDR2 ANQGSEA. Losses at the gene ends were 3 bases for V and 5 bases for J; bases not matched to a gene: 12. The CDR3 is 15 amino acids. CDR3 coding DNA: TGCAGCGTTGAGGGAGGGAACAGAGTAGGGGAGACCCAGTACTTC. Translated: CSVEGGNRVGETQYF.

The chain is built from TRBV6-5 and TRBJ1-1; TRBD1 might be the D (5 bases). This CDR3 is built from 13 residues. Germline V gene sequence: CDR1 MNHEY, CDR2 SVGAGI. V lost 3 bases to trimming and J lost 6 bases, with 11 bases between them. The CDR3, as DNA: TGTGCCAGCAGTTATAGGACATCGTCTGAAGCTTTCTTT. This translates into CASSYRTSSEAFF.

The chain joins TRBV18 to TRBJ1-3; unclear D gene. This CDR3 region has 15 residues. The germline V gene has CDR1 KGHSH and CDR2 LQKENI. The V end lost 3 bases, the J end lost 8 bases, and 17 bases lay between the germline ends. CDR3 in amino acids: CASSPSSLLGDTIYF. The CDR3 DNA reads TGTGCCAGCTCACCCTCCTCCTTATTGGGAGACACCATATATTTT. Full variable domain (missing parts from reference TRBV18 and TRBJ1-3): NAGVMQNPRHLVRRRGQEARLRCSPMKGHSHVYWYRQLPEEGLKFMVYLQKENIIDESGMPKERFSAEFPKEGPSILRIQQVVRGDSAAYFCASSPSSLLGDTIYFGEGSWLTVV.

The rearrangement links TRBV4-2 to TRBJ2-3; TRBD2 agrees at 12 bases. The V and J ends lost 0 bases and 2 bases, in that order; junction bases with no gene match: 6. This CDR3 region has 18 residues. Germline CDR1 reads LGHNA; CDR2 reads YNFKEQ. The CDR3 DNA reads as TGTGCCAGCAGCCAAGATGCGCTAGCGGGAGGGACCACAGATACGCAGTATTTT. Residues: CASSQDALAGGTTDTQYF.

This clone has a handful of counts. The chain has TRBV13 and TRBJ2-6; D remains unclear. This CDR3 contains 15 residues. CDR1 is PRHDT, CDR2 FYEKMQ, per germline (reference sequence). Trimming left V 4 bases short and J 0 bases short, with 7 bases between. CDR3: CASSSPSSGANVLTF. CDR3 coding DNA: TGTGCCAGCAGCTCTCCAAGCTCTGGGGCCAACGTCCTGACTTTC.

This clone appeared a few times. The V gene is TRBV7-8, the J gene TRBJ2-1, with 11 bases aligning to TRBD2. Germline-derived CDR1 and CDR2 are SGHVS and FQNEAQ. The CDR3 covers 14 residues. Germline trimming cut 7 bases from V and 7 bases from J; bases unmatched to any gene: 6. In DNA, the CDR3 is TGTGCCAGCACCGGGACTAGCGGCTGGAATGAGCAGTTCTTC. Amino acid sequence: CASTGTSGWNEQFF.

The chain combines TRBV21-1 with TRBJ2-3; the table assigns TRBD1, which was not confirmed against the DNA. TRBV21-1 corresponds to a pseudogene. The CDR3 has 15 residues. CDR3 residues: CASESSGTDVDTQYF. The DNA for the CDR3 is TGTGCCAGCGAAAGTTCCGGGACAGACGTAGATACGCAGTATTTT.

The chain links TRBV7-8 to TRBJ1-4; D might be TRBD1 (6 bases). The CDR3 runs 14 residues. From germline, CDR1 is SGHVS and CDR2 FQNEAQ. With 4 bases removed from V and 8 bases from J, the gap between germline ends came to 14 bases. CDR3 sequence: CASSSTGSREKLFF. The CDR3 DNA is TGTGCCAGCAGCTCGACAGGCTCTCGGGAAAAACTGTTTTTT.

This rearrangement joins TRBV6-5 to TRBJ1-1; weak D call: TRBD1 (5 bases). The germline V gene encodes CDR1 MNHEY and CDR2 SVGAGI. The CDR3 sequence is 14 residues long. The V and J ends lost 2 bases and 5 bases respectively, with 12 bases between them. In DNA form, the CDR3 reads TGTGCCAGCAGTTACGCGGGGCTAGATACTGAAGCTTTCTTT. As protein: CASSYAGLDTEAFF.

The chain couples TRBV30 to TRBJ1-2, with D uncertain. The germline CDR1 and CDR2 sequences are GTSNPN and SVGIG (reference sequence). The CDR3 loop spans 12 amino acids. V was trimmed by 0 bases and J by 2 bases, leaving 4 bases between them. CDR3 in amino acids: CAWSVTNYGYTF. The CDR3 bases are TGTGCCTGGAGTGTCACAAACTATGGCTACACCTTC.

The chain uses TRBV6-5 and TRBJ1-1; no firm D call. V was trimmed by 4 bases and J by 6 bases, leaving 15 bases between them. The CDR3 is 14 amino acids. CDR1 is MNHEY and CDR2 is SVGAGI in the germline V gene. CDR3 DNA sequence: TGTGCCAGCAGTTTGGGCATATCCTCCCCTGAAGCTTTCTTT. Its translation: CASSLGISSPEAFF.

V and J are TRBV9 and TRBJ2-1; TRBD1 matches 8 bases. Germline CDR1 reads SGDLS; CDR2 reads YYNGEE. There are 20 residues in the CDR3. The V and J ends lost 4 bases and 2 bases, in that order; junction bases with no gene match: 20. The CDR3: CASSTPEDREGERTYNEQFF. In nucleotides, the CDR3 is TGTGCCAGCAGCACGCCCGAGGACAGGGAAGGTGAGCGGACCTACAATGAGCAGTTCTTC.

This rearrangement joins TRBV19 to TRBJ2-7, with D maybe TRBD1 (6 bases). Trimming cost V 6 bases and J 4 bases, with 13 bases left between them. CDR1 LNHDA and CDR2 SQIVND come from the germline V gene (reference sequence). The CDR3 has 13 residues. The CDR3 bases are TGTGCCAGTAGCCTCGGGACACAATACGAGCAGTACTTC. Amino acid sequence: CASSLGTQYEQYF.

The chain combines TRBV5-4 with TRBJ2-1; 9 nucleotides align to TRBD2. Germline loops: CDR1 SGHNT, CDR2 YYREEE (reference sequence). Trimming removed 2 bases from V and 4 bases from J; junction bases left unmatched: 7. The length of the CDR3 is 16 residues. The CDR3 bases are TGTGCCAGCAGCTTAGACGCGGGGGGGAGATACAATGAGCAGTTCTTC. Translating it yields CASSLDAGGRYNEQFF.

The chain uses TRBV5-1 and TRBJ1-1, with D perhaps TRBD1 (6 bases). Trimming took 4 bases from V and 3 from J, leaving 16 bases between them. This CDR3 region has 15 residues. Germline values: CDR1 SGHRS, CDR2 YFSETQ. The CDR3 loop reads CASSIQTGHYTEAFF. The CDR3 DNA reads TGCGCCAGCAGCATACAGACAGGACATTACACTGAAGCTTTCTTT. The complete variable domain, with remaining parts taken from reference TRBV5-1 and TRBJ1-1, reads KAGVTQTPRYLIKTRGQQVTLSCSPISGHRSVSWYQQTPGQGLQFLFEYFSETQRNKGNFPGRFSGRQFSNSRSEMNVSTLELGDSALYLCASSIQTGHYTEAFFGQGTRLTVV.

Regarding this clone: A read error may explain this, as a much larger clone is one base away. At the DNA level, this CDR3 is encoded by other sequences in the same sample as well. V is TRBV11-2 and J is TRBJ2-3; D is ambiguous. This CDR3 comprises 14 residues. From germline, CDR1 is SGHAT and CDR2 FQNNGV. This CDR3 is CASSLGRFTDTQYF. DNA of the CDR3: TGTGCCAGCAGTTTAGGGCGATTCACAGATACGCAGTATTTT.

The genes are TRBV11-3 and TRBJ1-6; the match to TRBD1 covers 10 bases. The CDR3 spans 18 residues. Per germline, CDR1 SGHNT and CDR2 YENEEA. The junction had 9 bases not matched to a gene; V was cut back by 4 bases and J by 3 bases. CDR3 region: CASSSWGQGRFYNSPLHF. In nucleotides, the CDR3 is TGTGCCAGCAGCTCCTGGGGACAGGGGAGGTTCTATAATTCACCCCTCCACTTT.

The V call is TRBV5-8, the J call TRBJ1-4; D might be TRBD1 (5 bases). Deletions cut 3 bases from V and 1 base from J, with 10 bases between. The germline gives CDR1 SGHTS, CDR2 YDEGEE. This CDR3 spans 15 amino acids. The CDR3 loop reads CASSYYRITNEKLFF. As DNA, the CDR3 is TGTGCCAGCAGCTACTACAGGATAACTAATGAAAAACTGTTTTTT. Combining the CDR3 with reference TRBV5-8 and TRBJ1-4 gives the whole variable domain EAGVTQSPTHLIKTRGQQATLRCSPISGHTSVYWYQQALGLGLQFLLWYDEGEERNRGNFPPRFSGRQFPNYSSELNVNALELEDSALYLCASSYYRITNEKLFFGSGTQLSVL.

This clone has more than one count but fewer than ten. The V call is TRBV5-6, the J call TRBJ1-1; TRBD1 matches at 7 bases. CDR1 SGHDT and CDR2 YYEEEE come from the germline V gene. Trimming cost V 0 bases and J 0 bases; bases outside gene matches: 8. The CDR3 is made up of 17 amino acids. CDR3 residues: CASSLALHRGMNTEAFF. CDR3 bases: TGTGCCAGCAGCTTGGCCCTTCACAGGGGTATGAACACTGAAGCTTTCTTT.

This clone was seen only once. The chain joins TRBV19 to TRBJ1-2; unclear D gene. Germline V gene lookup returns CDR1 LNHDA and CDR2 SQIVND (reference sequence). The germline V and J ends were trimmed by 4 bases and 3 bases, with 21 bases remaining between them. CDR3 length: 17 amino acids. In nucleotides, the CDR3 is TGTGCCAGTAGTACCTTCAGGACCGCGACTAGATACTATGGCTACACCTTC. This sequence encodes CASSTFRTATRYYGYTF.